Shown below are 30 T cell receptor beta chains from a single sample sequenced in a study of cytomegalovirus exposure and HLA in healthy donors. PCR was performed using 60 Vbeta and 13 Jbeta primers. Here immunoSEQ multiplex PCR was the method, and the copy in TCRdb shows in-frame clones only, minus some. The repertoire holds about 130,000 clones, with 74% as singletons. The sequenced material came from PBMCs. The receptors derive from a woman between 45 and 65 years old in good health and CMV-seropositive.

This clone was detected only a few times. V is TRBV6-6 and J is TRBJ2-3; 8 nucleotides match TRBD2. The CDR3 is 15 amino acids. Germline V gene lookup returns CDR1 MNHNY and CDR2 SVGAGI (reference sequence). V was pared by 4 bases and J by 2 bases, with 5 bases of the junction left unmatched. Here the CDR3 reads CASSFGRGDTDTQYF. The CDR3 region has the DNA TGTGCCAGCAGTTTTGGGCGGGGGGACACAGATACGCAGTATTTT.

V is TRBV7-9 and J is TRBJ1-3; D is uncertain. Trimming cost V 1 base and J 0 bases, with 4 bases left between them. The CDR3 totals 14 residues. Germline assignment: CDR1 SEHNR and CDR2 FQNEAQ (reference sequence). CDR3 loop: CASSLDISGNTIYF. CDR3 bases: TGTGCCAGCAGCTTAGACATCTCTGGAAACACCATATATTTT.

This sequence joins TRBV11-2 and TRBJ2-5; 9 bases are shared with TRBD1. The CDR3 runs 16 residues. Germline CDR1 SGHAT, CDR2 FQNNGV. V lost 1 base to trimming and J lost 2 bases; unmatched junction nucleotides: 5. CDR3 in DNA: TGTGCCAGCAGCTTAGGCATGGGACAGGGACAAGAGACCCAGTACTTC. This sequence encodes CASSLGMGQGQETQYF. Full variable domain (outside the CDR3, taken from reference TRBV11-2 and TRBJ2-5): EAGVAQSPRYKIIEKRQSVAFWCNPISGHATLYWYQQILGQGPKLLIQFQNNGVVDDSQLPKDRFSAERLKGVDSTLKIQPAKLEDSAVYLCASSLGMGQGQETQYFGPGTRLLVL.

The CDR3 DNA reads TGTGCCAGCAGCTTTACAGGGAACACTGAAGCTTTCTTT. It specifies CASSFTGNTEAFF. V and J are TRBV5-6 and TRBJ1-1; D is perhaps TRBD1 (5 bases). The ends were cut back, 2 bases at V and 1 base at J, with 6 bases in the middle. This CDR3 contains 13 residues. The germline V gene encodes CDR1 SGHDT and CDR2 YYEEEE.

This sequence joins TRBV5-1 and TRBJ2-5; D is possibly TRBD2 (5 bases). Germline CDR1 reads SGHRS; CDR2 reads YFSETQ. The CDR3 is 14 amino acids. Trimming shortened V by 0 bases and J by 5 bases, and 11 bases separated the two germline ends. CDR3: CASSLGAGPETQYF. The CDR3 bases are TGCGCCAGCAGCTTGGGGGCGGGCCCGGAGACCCAGTACTTC.

The CDR3 sequence is CASRLSGGLYNEQFF. CDR3 coding DNA: TGTGCCAGCAGACTAAGCGGGGGGTTATACAATGAGCAGTTCTTC. V gene TRBV6-1 combines with J gene TRBJ2-1; 9 bases are shared with TRBD2. The V gene's germline CDR1 is MNHNS and CDR2 SASEGT. The V and J ends lost 6 bases and 4 bases, in that order; junction bases with no gene match: 7. This CDR3 spans 15 amino acids.

The chain carries TRBV4-1 and TRBJ1-3; 7 nucleotides align to TRBD1. Unmatched junction bases numbered 2, after V lost 4 bases and J lost 2 bases. CDR1 and CDR2 (germline): MGHRA, YSYEKL. CDR3 length equals 14 residues. The CDR3: CASSPTGAGNTIYF. CDR3 coding DNA: TGCGCCAGCAGCCCTACAGGGGCTGGAAACACCATATATTTT.

This clone was seen a few times. V gene TRBV5-4 combines with J gene TRBJ2-2; possible D gene TRBD2, 6 bases. The CDR3 totals 18 residues. Germline values: CDR1 SGHNT, CDR2 YYREEE (reference sequence). V lost 4 bases and J lost 7, with 26 bases in between. CDR3: CASSGTAGPIPLSGELFF. CDR3 sequence (DNA): TGTGCCAGCAGCGGAACGGCGGGGCCCATACCACTCAGCGGGGAGCTGTTTTTT.

V is TRBV11-3 and J is TRBJ2-5; 9 positions agree with TRBD1. Germline CDR1 reads SGHNT; CDR2 reads YENEEA. CDR3 length equals 14 residues. V was clipped by 4 bases and J by 3 bases; unmatched bases: 3. In DNA form, the CDR3 reads TGTGCCAGCAGCTCCAGGACAGGGGAAGAGACCCAGTACTTC. This encodes CASSSRTGEETQYF.

This chain joins TRBV7-2 and TRBJ2-1; TRBD2 agrees at 8 bases. V trimming: 5 bases; J trimming: 8 bases; junction bases outside the gene matches: 17. Germline CDR1 and CDR2: SGHTA and FQGNSA. The CDR3 consists of 17 residues. The CDR3 region has the DNA TGTGCCAGCAGCCCGGCCCGGGGGGGAGGTTTAATCGATGAGCAGTTCTTC. Residues: CASSPARGGGLIDEQFF.

This chain uses TRBV18 with TRBJ1-1, with D possibly matching TRBD1 (6 bases). Between the trimmed V and J ends, which lost 4 bases and 8 bases, there was a span of 11 bases. CDR3 length: 12 residues. Germline V gene sequence: CDR1 KGHSH, CDR2 LQKENI. The CDR3 coding sequence is TGTGCCAGCTCACAATCCGGGACAGAAGCTTTCTTT. Translating gives CASSQSGTEAFF.

This sequence joins TRBV5-1 and TRBJ2-7; no firm D call. The germline V gene has CDR1 SGHRS and CDR2 YFSETQ. V was shortened by 7 bases and J by 0 bases, with 14 bases between the two germline ends. This CDR3 region has 14 residues. CDR3 loop: CASREGGFSYEQYF. CDR3 in DNA: TGCGCCAGCCGCGAAGGCGGTTTCTCCTACGAGCAGTACTTC.

This clone was recorded a few times. V usage is TRBV7-2 and J usage is TRBJ2-2; D call uncertain. The CDR3 sequence is 14 residues long. Germline V gives CDR1 SGHTA, CDR2 FQGNSA. Trimming took 2 bases from V and 6 from J, leaving 10 bases between them. CDR3 in amino acids: CASSLIPVAGELFF. In DNA form, the CDR3 reads TGTGCCAGCAGCTTAATCCCAGTGGCCGGGGAGCTGTTTTTT.

This clone was picked up a small number of times. J is TRBJ1-1 and V is TRBV14, with D perhaps TRBD1 (6 bases). This CDR3 comprises 14 residues. The V and J ends lost 2 bases and 10 bases respectively, with 17 bases between them. Germline loops: CDR1 SGHDN, CDR2 FVKESK. The CDR3 spells CASSQLRTGQGAFF. The DNA of the CDR3 is TGTGCCAGCAGCCAACTTAGAACAGGGCAGGGAGCTTTCTTT. Full variable domain (outside the CDR3, taken from reference TRBV14 and TRBJ1-1): EAGVTQFPSHSVIEKGQTVTLRCDPISGHDNLYWYRRVMGKEIKFLLHFVKESKQDESGMPNNRFLAERTGGTYSTLKVQPAELEDSGVYFCASSQLRTGQGAFFGQGTRLTVV.

The chain carries TRBV7-9 and TRBJ1-4, with D maybe TRBD1 (5 bases). The germline CDR1 and CDR2 sequences are SEHNR and FQNEAQ (reference sequence). The length of the CDR3 is 16 residues. Trimming removed 5 bases from V and 7 bases from J, with 20 bases in between. This CDR3 is CASSPPVGGKGEKLFF. CDR3 sequence (DNA): TGTGCCAGCAGCCCCCCGGTCGGGGGGAAGGGTGAAAAACTGTTTTTT.

J is TRBJ2-7 and V is TRBV5-1, with 9 bases that match TRBD1. Germline trimming cut 2 bases from V and 7 bases from J; bases unmatched to any gene: 10. The length of the CDR3 is 15 residues. Germline lookup yields CDR1 SGHRS and CDR2 YFSETQ. The CDR3 bases are TGCGCCAGCAGCTTCGCTGGACAGGGGACGGGTGAGCAGTACTTC. Residues: CASSFAGQGTGEQYF.

The chain carries TRBV11-2 and TRBJ1-6; 8 bases align to TRBD1. Germline V gives CDR1 SGHAT, CDR2 FQNNGV. The CDR3 sequence is 14 residues long. V was clipped by 5 bases and J by 9 bases; unmatched bases: 6. The CDR3 is CASSLGQGASPLHF. CDR3 sequence (DNA): TGTGCCAGCAGCCTAGGACAGGGTGCTTCACCCCTCCACTTT. Full variable domain (remainder filled in from reference TRBV11-2 and TRBJ1-6): EAGVAQSPRYKIIEKRQSVAFWCNPISGHATLYWYQQILGQGPKLLIQFQNNGVVDDSQLPKDRFSAERLKGVDSTLKIQPAKLEDSAVYLCASSLGQGASPLHFGNGTRLTVT.

The chain has TRBV7-2 and TRBJ2-7; a possible D gene is TRBD2 (5 bases). CDR3 length equals 16 residues. Germline CDR1 SGHTA, CDR2 FQGNSA. Trimming removed 1 base from V and 3 bases from J, with 16 bases in between. The CDR3 loop reads CASSLDGEPYRYEQYF. The CDR3 DNA follows: TGTGCCAGCAGCTTAGACGGGGAGCCGTACCGCTACGAGCAGTACTTC.

There are a few counts of this clone. Different DNA sequences within this sample yield the same CDR3. The genes are TRBV5-1 and TRBJ2-7; possibly TRBD1 for D (5 bases). There are 14 residues in the CDR3. V was cut by 2 bases and J by 2 bases, with 11 bases left in between. Germline CDR1 reads SGHRS; CDR2 reads YFSETQ. CDR3 sequence reads: CASSLGQRPYEQYF. CDR3 sequence (DNA): TGCGCCAGCAGCTTAGGACAAAGACCCTACGAGCAGTACTTC.

The genes are TRBV6-4 and TRBJ2-2, with 7 bases that match TRBD2. The CDR3 is 14 residues long. Trimming took 8 bases from V and 2 from J; bases not matched to a gene: 5. The germline V gene encodes CDR1 MRHNA and CDR2 SNTAGT. The CDR3 nucleotides are TGTGCCAGCCGTGCGGGGGTTAACACCGGGGAGCTGTTTTTT. Encoded protein: CASRAGVNTGELFF.

This clone was detected only a few times. The rearrangement links TRBV4-1 to TRBJ2-3; 11 bases are shared with TRBD1. The CDR3 extends over 17 amino acids. Trimming cost V 0 bases and J 6 bases; bases outside gene matches: 8. Germline CDR1 and CDR2: MGHRA and YSYEKL. The DNA of the CDR3 is TGCGCCAGCAGCCAAGAAACCATGGGACAGGGGGGGGATACGCAGTATTTT. It yields the protein CASSQETMGQGGDTQYF.

The chain's CDR3 is CASSGTSSDNEQFF. The CDR3 DNA sequence: TGTGCCAGCAGCGGGACTAGCTCTGACAATGAGCAGTTCTTC. The chain employs TRBV2 and TRBJ2-1; 9 nucleotides align to TRBD2. The trim removed 6 bases at V and 5 bases at J, leaving 5 bases unmatched. The germline gives CDR1 SNHLY, CDR2 FYNNEI. The CDR3 loop spans 14 amino acids.

This chain joins TRBV19 and TRBJ1-2, with D uncertain. The V gene lost 11 bases and the J gene lost 4 bases, with 23 bases spanning the gap. The CDR3 contains 15 residues. Germline CDR1 and CDR2: LNHDA and SQIVND (reference sequence). Here the CDR3 DNA reads TGTGCCGTCGGGAGCCCGACGAGTATTGGCTATGGCTACACCTTC. Translating it yields CAVGSPTSIGYGYTF. Full variable domain (missing parts from reference TRBV19 and TRBJ1-2): DGGITQSPKYLFRKEGQNVTLSCEQNLNHDAMYWYRQDPGQGLRLIYYSQIVNDFQKGDIAEGYSVSREKKESFPLTVTSAQKNPTAFYLCAVGSPTSIGYGYTFGSGTRLTVV.

The rearrangement joins TRBV5-1 to TRBJ2-1; TRBD2 aligns across 15 bases. CDR1 is SGHRS, CDR2 YFSETQ, per germline. V trimming: 0 bases; J trimming: 5 bases; junction bases outside the gene matches: 6. The CDR3 loop spans 18 amino acids. The CDR3 region has the DNA TGCGCCAGCAGCTTGGGGGGGACTAGCGGGGGGCCAAACAATGAGCAGTTCTTC. This translates into CASSLGGTSGGPNNEQFF.

The chain carries TRBV7-8 and TRBJ2-2; 8 bases map to TRBD1. Per germline, CDR1 SGHVS and CDR2 FQNEAQ. With 7 bases clipped from V and 1 base from J, the junction kept 2 bases outside the gene matches. The CDR3 spans 14 residues. Here the CDR3 DNA reads TGTGCCAGCACTACAGGGGGGAACACCGGGGAGCTGTTTTTT. Its translation: CASTTGGNTGELFF. Looking up the rest from reference TRBV7-8 and TRBJ2-2 gives the full variable domain: GAGVSQSPRYKVAKRGQDVALRCDPISGHVSLFWYQQALGQGPEFLTYFQNEAQLDKSGLPSDRFFAERPEGSVSTLKIQRTQQEDSAVYLCASTTGGNTGELFFGEGSRLTVL.

V is TRBV6-5 and J is TRBJ2-7; perhaps TRBD2 as D (7 bases). Germline-derived CDR1 and CDR2 are MNHEY and SVGAGI. The CDR3 extends over 12 amino acids. Trimming pared 8 bases from V and 3 bases from J, leaving 11 bases between. CDR3 nucleotide sequence: TGTGCCAGCGGGAGGGGGATCTACGAGCAGTACTTC. It is translated as CASGRGIYEQYF.

This clone was counted a few times. The gene calls are TRBV7-9 and TRBJ1-3; maybe TRBD1 (6 bases). CDR3 length: 16 amino acids. The V end lost 5 bases, the J end lost 0 bases, and 14 bases lay between the germline ends. Germline CDR1 is SEHNR and CDR2 is FQNEAQ (reference sequence). The CDR3 DNA sequence: TGTGCCAGCAGCCAGGGGCCGATTAACTCTGGAAACACCATATATTTT. It yields the protein CASSQGPINSGNTIYF.

The chain carries TRBV19 and TRBJ1-4, with D tentatively TRBD1 (6 bases). Trimming cost V 5 bases and J 0 bases, with 19 bases left between them. This CDR3 region has 18 residues. The germline CDR1 and CDR2 sequences are LNHDA and SQIVND (reference sequence). Here the CDR3 reads CASSPFRGGGATNEKLFF. The CDR3 coding sequence is TGTGCCAGTAGTCCGTTCAGGGGTGGTGGTGCAACTAATGAAAAACTGTTTTTT.

Worth noting for this clone: The junction does not match germline at one end; this may be a read error. The J gene is TRBJ1-1, the V gene TRBV7-6, with unresolved D. Germline V gene sequence: CDR1 SGHVS, CDR2 FNYEAQ. The CDR3 has 16 residues. This chain's CDR3 is CARSPLRGRDDTEAFF. The CDR3 coding sequence is TGTGCCCGCAGCCCCTTGAGAGGGAGGGATGACACTGAAGCTTTCTTT.

Turning to this clone: Germline is not matched at one junction end, which may reflect a read error. V gene TRBV7-9 combines with J gene TRBJ2-3, with 8 positions matching TRBD1. The CDR3 runs 16 residues. CDR1 and CDR2 from the germline V gene are SEHNR and FQNEAQ (reference sequence). CDR3 protein: CSSSLFGQGGTDTQYF. DNA for the CDR3: TGTTCCAGCAGCTTATTCGGACAGGGAGGCACAGATACGCAGTATTTT.